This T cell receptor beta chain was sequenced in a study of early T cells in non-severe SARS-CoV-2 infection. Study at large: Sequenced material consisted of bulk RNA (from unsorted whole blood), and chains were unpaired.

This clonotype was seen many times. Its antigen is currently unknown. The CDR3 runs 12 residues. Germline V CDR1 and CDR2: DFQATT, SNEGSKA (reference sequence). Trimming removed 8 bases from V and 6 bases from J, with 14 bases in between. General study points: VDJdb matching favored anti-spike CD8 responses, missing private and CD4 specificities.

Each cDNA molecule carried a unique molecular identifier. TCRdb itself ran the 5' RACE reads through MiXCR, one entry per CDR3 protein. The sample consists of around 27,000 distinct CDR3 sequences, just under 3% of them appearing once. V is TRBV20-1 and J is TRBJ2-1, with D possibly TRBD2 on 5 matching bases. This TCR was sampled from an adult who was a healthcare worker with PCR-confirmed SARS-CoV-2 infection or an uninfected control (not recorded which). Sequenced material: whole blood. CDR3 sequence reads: CSTPDRGNEQFF. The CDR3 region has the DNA TGCAGTACCCCTGACCGGGGCAATGAGCAGTTCTTC.